A selection of T cell receptor beta chains follows, all from one sample in a study of blood T cell repertoires in COVID-19. The data were produced by immunoSEQ multiplex PCR, yet TCRdb's version contains in-frame clones alone and is incomplete. The sample holds about 210,000 clones, 75% to 90% seen once. Sample: peripheral blood. These receptors all stem from a man aged 40-49 years with acute or convalescent COVID-19. Both conserved end residues are part of each CDR3. Each record gives: CDR3 length, V gene, clone size, D gene, J gene, CDR3 DNA, CDR3 protein. A D gene is named only where the DNA matches it firmly. Rows give clone size only sometimes, using once, few, many, or a class for an expanded clone.

15,TRBV7-9,few,NA,TRBJ1-6,TGTGCCAGCAGCTCTATTCGGGAGAAGGGGTCACCCCTCCACTTT,CASSSIREKGSPLHF
16,TRBV2,once,TRBD2,TRBJ2-3,TGTGCCAGCACCGATCCCCGACTAGCGGGGGTAGATACGCAGTATTTT,CASTDPRLAGVDTQYF
18,TRBV9,NA,TRBD1,TRBJ2-6,TGTGCCAGCAGCCTACGGACAGGGGGCGCCTCTGGGGCCAACGTCCTGACTTTC,CASSLRTGGASGANVLTF
13,TRBV7-2,NA,NA,TRBJ2-4,TGTGCCAGCTGCTTTCCCTACGAAAACATTCAGTACTTC,CASCFPYENIQYF
14,TRBV6-6,NA,NA,TRBJ2-7,TGTGCCAGCGGAATTAGCCGAGTCTCCTACGAGCAGTACTTC,CASGISRVSYEQYF
12,TRBV30,NA,NA,TRBJ1-1,TGTGCCTGGGATGTAGGACACGGAGAAGCTTTCTTT,CAWDVGHGEAFF
15,TRBV28,NA,NA,TRBJ1-1,TGTGCCAGCAGAAAGGACAGTTCATTGACCGTTGAAGCTTTCTTT,CASRKDSSLTVEAFF
12,TRBV21-1,NA,NA,TRBJ1-1,TGTGCCAGCAGGCCCAGGGGGAATGAAGCTTTCTTT,CASRPRGNEAFF
15,TRBV7-2,NA,NA,TRBJ1-5,TGTGCCAGCAGCTTAGGGGGGGGAGGGAATCAGCCCCAGCATTTT,CASSLGGGGNQPQHF
16,TRBV7-2,NA,NA,TRBJ2-4,TGTGCCAGCAGCCCGCGGGACAGTCTAGCCAAAAACATTCAGTACTTC,CASSPRDSLAKNIQYF
13,TRBV6-6,NA,TRBD1,TRBJ2-2,TGTGCCAGCAGCCCTGGACAGGCCGGGGAGCTGTTTTTT,CASSPGQAGELFF
15,TRBV11-2,NA,TRBD2,TRBJ2-7,TGTGCCAGCAGCTTAGGGACTAGCGACGCCTACGAGCAGTACTTC,CASSLGTSDAYEQYF
15,TRBV11-3,NA,TRBD2,TRBJ2-1,TGTGCCAGCAGCAACGAACTAGCGGGCCCGGGGGAGCAGTTCTTC,CASSNELAGPGEQFF
14,TRBV28,few,NA,TRBJ1-5,TGTGCCAGCAGTACCCAGGAGGGCTTTCAGCCCCAGCATTTT,CASSTQEGFQPQHF
15,TRBV18,NA,TRBD1,TRBJ2-7,TGTGCCAGCTCACCGTTTCCGACAGGGGGAGGCGAGCAGTACTTC,CASSPFPTGGGEQYF
13,TRBV11-3,NA,TRBD2,TRBJ2-7,TGTGCCAGCAGCTGGGCGGGAGGGCACGAGCAGTACTTC,CASSWAGGHEQYF
15,TRBV30,NA,TRBD1,TRBJ1-4,TGTGCCTGGAGTCTCACGACAGGGACGAATGAAAAACTGTTTTTT,CAWSLTTGTNEKLFF
16,TRBV28,NA,TRBD2,TRBJ2-1,TGTGCCAGCAGTTTATTTGCGGGAGCCTCCTACAATGAGCAGTTCTTC,CASSLFAGASYNEQFF
13,TRBV7-9,once,NA,TRBJ1-1,TGTGCCAGCAGCTATGACTTTGCAGCTGAAGCTTTCTTT,CASSYDFAAEAFF
13,TRBV23-1,NA,NA,TRBJ2-7,TGCGCCAGCCTGACAGAAGGGGCCTACGAGCAGTACTTC,CASLTEGAYEQYF
18,TRBV14,NA,NA,TRBJ2-6,TGTGCCAGCAGCCAACCTGACAGGTTCTGGTCTGGGGCCAACGTCCTGACTTTC,CASSQPDRFWSGANVLTF
17,TRBV7-3,NA,NA,TRBJ2-3,TGTGCCAGCAGCTTAATGGCAGGGGACATTAGCACAGATACGCAGTATTTT,CASSLMAGDISTDTQYF
16,TRBV3-1/TRBV3-2,NA,NA,TRBJ1-1,TGTGCCAGCAGCCAAGATCCCGACAGCTTGAACACTGAAGCTTTCTTT,CASSQDPDSLNTEAFF
13,TRBV30,NA,NA,TRBJ2-7,TGTGCCTGGTCACTAGGCTCAAACTACGAGCAGTACTTC,CAWSLGSNYEQYF
14,TRBV2,NA,TRBD1,TRBJ1-1,TGTGCCAGCAGTGCATTGGGACAGGACACTGAAGCTTTCTTT,CASSALGQDTEAFF
16,TRBV11-3,NA,TRBD2,TRBJ2-1,TGTGCCAGCAGCGTTAGCGGGAGAGGCTCCTACAATGAGCAGTTCTTC,CASSVSGRGSYNEQFF
12,TRBV30,NA,NA,TRBJ2-3,TGTGCCTGGAGTGAACAGGCGAATACGCAGTATTTT,CAWSEQANTQYF
13,TRBV5-1,NA,NA,TRBJ2-7,TGCGCCAGCAGCCCTGTGAGCTCCTACGAGCAGTACTTC,CASSPVSSYEQYF
15,TRBV10-3,NA,NA,TRBJ2-3,TGTGCCATCAGTGAGGGGGGCCTGGGCACAGATACGCAGTATTTT,CAISEGGLGTDTQYF
13,TRBV28,once,TRBD1,TRBJ2-3,TGTGCCAGCAGGTTACAGGGGACAGATACGCAGTATTTT,CASRLQGTDTQYF
16,TRBV5-6,NA,TRBD2,TRBJ2-1,TGTGCCAGCAGCGCCCCTCTAGCGGGGGCTGGGAATGAGCAGTTCTTC,CASSAPLAGAGNEQFF
14,TRBV29-1,NA,NA,TRBJ2-7,TGCAGCGCTCGTACAGGGTCCGACTCCTACGAGCAGTACTTC,CSARTGSDSYEQYF
17,TRBV5-1,NA,TRBD1,TRBJ2-5,TGCGCCAGCAGCTTGAGACCTCCCGGGACAGGGGAAGAGACCCAGTACTTC,CASSLRPPGTGEETQYF